This T cell receptor beta chain was profiled in a study of cytomegalovirus exposure and HLA in healthy donors. CDR1 and CDR2 from the germline V gene are GTSNPN and SVGIG (reference sequence). V lost 4 bases, J lost 2 bases, and 15 bases lay in between. The CDR3 is made up of 15 amino acids. Assay: immunoSEQ multiplex PCR; the TCRdb copy retains only in-frame clones and omits some. The top ten hold 0.65% to 0.95% of the sample, which has about 360,000 clones, 86% seen once. The donors were in the approximately 110-subject validation cohort; that cohort was separate from the roughly 700-subject first cohort. Study findings and constraints: According to a later analysis, TCR clusters from the first cohort tended to co-occur in the 100 to 150 validation repertoires. The study labeled about 160 TCR beta chains cytomegalovirus-associated.

The sample holds one count of this clone. What it binds is unknown. The sequenced sample was PBMCs. The rearrangement uses TRBV30 and TRBJ1-5; D may be TRBD1 (6 bases). The receptor was isolated from a woman under 30 in good health and CMV-seronegative. The CDR3 protein is CAWTPETGRNQPQHF. The CDR3 nucleotides are TGTGCCTGGACCCCTGAGACAGGTCGCAATCAGCCCCAGCATTTT.